This T cell receptor beta chain originates from a study of CD8+ T cells in alopecia areata. Looking at the study overall: Twice daily, treated patients received 5 to 10 mg of oral tofacitinib.

The V gene lost 7 bases and the J gene lost 5 bases, with 11 bases spanning the gap. CDR3 length: 11 amino acids. Germline CDR1 SQVTM, CDR2 ANQGSEA. Study-wide findings and caveats: Across lesional scalp, and particularly alopecia totalis/universalis, clonality surpassed that of normal scalp. Sequencing of scalp tissue also captures the resident alphabeta T cells of normal skin. TCR sharing across patients was less clear than in mice, possibly HLA-related.

The sequencing template was cDNA reverse transcribed from extracted RNA. The method was immunoSEQ multiplex PCR; TCRdb's version includes in-frame clones alone and lacks a portion of them. This sample has about 150,000 clones, with about 50% found just once. Notes on this clone: Its specificity is unknown.

This chain links TRBV29-1 with TRBJ1-2; D is ambiguous. Source: CD8+ T cells sorted from blood, taken at week 0. The receptor's source is a human donor with alopecia areata. CDR3 region: CSAELEYGYTF. The CDR3 DNA reads TGCAGCGCCGAGCTGGAGTATGGCTACACCTTC.